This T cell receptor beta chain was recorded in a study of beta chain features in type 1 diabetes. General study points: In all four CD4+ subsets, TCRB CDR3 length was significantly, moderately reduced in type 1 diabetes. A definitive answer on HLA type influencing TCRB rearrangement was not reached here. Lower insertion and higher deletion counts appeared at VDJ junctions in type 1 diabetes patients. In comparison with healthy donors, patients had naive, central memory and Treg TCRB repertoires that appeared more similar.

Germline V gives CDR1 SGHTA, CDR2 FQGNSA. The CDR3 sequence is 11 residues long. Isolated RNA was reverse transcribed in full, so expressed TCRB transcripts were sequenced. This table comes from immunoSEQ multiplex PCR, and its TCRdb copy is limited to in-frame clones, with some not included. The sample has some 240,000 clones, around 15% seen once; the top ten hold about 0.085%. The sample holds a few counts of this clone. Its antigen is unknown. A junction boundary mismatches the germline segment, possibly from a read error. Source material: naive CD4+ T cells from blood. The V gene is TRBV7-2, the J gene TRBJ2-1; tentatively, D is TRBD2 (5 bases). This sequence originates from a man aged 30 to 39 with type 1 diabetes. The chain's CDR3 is CASSFLWRSVF. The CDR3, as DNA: TGTGCCAGCAGCTTCCTATGGAGGAGTGTCTTC.